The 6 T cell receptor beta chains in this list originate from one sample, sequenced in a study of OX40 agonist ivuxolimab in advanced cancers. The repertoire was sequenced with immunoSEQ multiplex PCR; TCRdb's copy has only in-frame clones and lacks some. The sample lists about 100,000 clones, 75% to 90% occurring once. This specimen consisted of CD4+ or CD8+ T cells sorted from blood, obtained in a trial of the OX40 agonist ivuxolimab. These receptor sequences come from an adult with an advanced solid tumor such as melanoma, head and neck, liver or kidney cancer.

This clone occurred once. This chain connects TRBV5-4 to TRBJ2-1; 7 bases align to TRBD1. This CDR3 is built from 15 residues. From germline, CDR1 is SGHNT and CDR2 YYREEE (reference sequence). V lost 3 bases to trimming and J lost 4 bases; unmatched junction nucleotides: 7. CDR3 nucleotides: TGTGCCAGCAGCTCACCTGGGACAGAATACAATGAGCAGTTCTTC. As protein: CASSSPGTEYNEQFF.

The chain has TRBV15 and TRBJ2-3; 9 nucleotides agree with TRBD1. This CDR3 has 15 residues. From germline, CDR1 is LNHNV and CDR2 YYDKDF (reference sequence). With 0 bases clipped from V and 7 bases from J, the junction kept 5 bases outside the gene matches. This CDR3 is CATSREGDRENTQYF. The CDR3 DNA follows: TGTGCCACCAGCAGAGAGGGGGACAGGGAAAATACGCAGTATTTT.

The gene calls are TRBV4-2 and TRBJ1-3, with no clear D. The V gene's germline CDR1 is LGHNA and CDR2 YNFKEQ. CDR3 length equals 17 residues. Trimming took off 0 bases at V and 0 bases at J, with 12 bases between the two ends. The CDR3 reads CASSQEEFPHSGNTIYF. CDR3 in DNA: TGTGCCAGCAGCCAAGAGGAGTTTCCGCACTCTGGAAACACCATATATTTT.

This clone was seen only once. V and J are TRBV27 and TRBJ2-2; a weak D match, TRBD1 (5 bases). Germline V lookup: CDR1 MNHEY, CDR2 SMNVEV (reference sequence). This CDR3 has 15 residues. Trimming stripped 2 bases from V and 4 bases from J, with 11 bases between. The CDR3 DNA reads TGTGCCAGCAGTTTAGCTGGCAGGGCCACCGGGGAGCTGTTTTTT. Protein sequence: CASSLAGRATGELFF.

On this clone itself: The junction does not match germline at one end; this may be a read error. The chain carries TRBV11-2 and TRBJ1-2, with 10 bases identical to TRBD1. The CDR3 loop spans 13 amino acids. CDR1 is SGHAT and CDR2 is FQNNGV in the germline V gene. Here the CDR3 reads CASSETGTGVHRF. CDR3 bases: TGTGCCAGCAGCGAGACCGGGACAGGGGTCCACCGATTC. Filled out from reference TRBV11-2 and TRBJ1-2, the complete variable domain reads EAGVAQSPRYKIIEKRQSVAFWCNPISGHATLYWYQQILGQGPKLLIQFQNNGVVDDSQLPKDRFSAERLKGVDSTLKIQPAKLEDSAVYLCASSETGTGVHRFGSGTRLTVV.

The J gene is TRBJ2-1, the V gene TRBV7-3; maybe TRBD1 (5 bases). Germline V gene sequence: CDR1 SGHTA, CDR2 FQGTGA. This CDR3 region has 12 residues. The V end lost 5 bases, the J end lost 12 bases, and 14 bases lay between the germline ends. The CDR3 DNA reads TGTGCCAGCAGCCAGGTTGGGGCGGCGCAGTTCTTC. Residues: CASSQVGAAQFF.